This TCR beta chain stems from a study of T cells in lung cancer brain metastases. This clone was picked up one time. Profiled with immunoSEQ multiplex PCR; TCRdb holds only in-frame clones, not every one. The sample shows thousands of clones, approximately 83% of them seen only once. CDR1 and CDR2 from the germline V gene are SGHNT and YYREEE (reference sequence). V was clipped by 1 base and J by 3 bases, with 8 bases between them. CDR3 length: 14 amino acids. The specimen was tumor tissue from the primary lung tumor. This clonotype was obtained from a man aged 50 to 60 with non-small cell lung cancer. The chain carries TRBV5-4 and TRBJ2-1, with D possibly TRBD2 on 6 matching bases. This chain's CDR3 is CASSLMGGYNEQFF. The CDR3 coding sequence is TGTGCCAGCAGCTTGATGGGGGGCTACAATGAGCAGTTCTTC.